This T cell receptor beta chain originates from a study of CD4 and CD8 cells across lung adenocarcinoma regions (dated by TCRdb to between 2018 and 2020). For context, the study as a whole: To look at intratumor heterogeneity in the T cell receptor repertoire, the study compared tumor centers against tumor margins.

The junction carries 13 bases between V and J, which are trimmed by 7 bases and 4 bases respectively. Based on the germline V gene, the CDR1 and CDR2 sequences are SQVTM and ANQGSEA. The CDR3 numbers 13 residues from cysteine through phenylalanine. Only CDR3 DNA is held: 39 bases, read in frame from base 1. Library prep was done by PCR. TCRdb records HiSeq X Ten as the sequencer. TCRdb handled the public reads itself, with Q25 trimming in fastp and clone calling in MiXCR, and kept productive beta chains. Duplicate CDR3 protein sequences are folded into a single record with the most common DNA and genes. This sample lists around 8,400 distinct CDR3 sequences; 45% to 65% were detected once. The ten largest clones take up 20% of the sample. Comments on this clonotype: The antigen this receptor binds is unknown. Base qualities are not provided; no much larger clone lies one nucleotide away.

Donors were patients with localized lung adenocarcinoma, a subtype of non-small cell lung cancer. The samples were taken from the centers of localized lung adenocarcinomas. For TCR repertoire analysis, CD8+ T cells from tumor tissue were profiled separately from CD4+ T cells. Sequenced input: CD8+ T cells from the center of a lung tumor. This specimen's cell subset or site label, per the study, means: tumor center region. The chain couples TRBV29-1 to TRBJ1-4; a tentative D call is TRBD1 (6 bases match). The clonotype was recovered from a female donor with lung adenocarcinoma. The CD4 and CD8 labels of this study may be unreliable. Here is the DNA: TGCAGCGCGCAACAGGGAGTTAATGAAAAACTGTTTTTT. It codes for CSAQQGVNEKLFF.